The rows below give T cell receptor beta chains drawn from one sample of a study of blood T cell repertoires in COVID-19. Clones were sequenced by immunoSEQ multiplex PCR, and TCRdb holds only the in-frame ones, with some missing. The data show 120,000 to 150,000 clones, 75% to 90% seen once. Sequenced sample: peripheral blood. The receptors come from a woman aged 55 to 70 with active COVID-19. Each CDR3 is given with its conserved first and last residue. Each record gives: clone size, V gene, D gene, J gene, CDR3 protein, CDR3 DNA. The D gene is left open where the match is weak. Clone size, where shown, is once, few, many, or a class for clones that have expanded.

>once|TRBV18|TRBD2|TRBJ2-1
CASSDSASGSHEQFF
TGTGCCAGCTCAGACTCCGCTAGCGGGAGCCATGAGCAGTTCTTC
>.|TRBV28|TRBD1|TRBJ2-3
CASSFGQGTDTQYF
TGTGCCAGCAGTTTTGGACAGGGCACAGATACGCAGTATTTT
>.|TRBV3-1/TRBV3-2|.|TRBJ2-1
CASSPLRWPRNEQFF
TGTGCCAGCAGTCCCCTCCGATGGCCCAGGAATGAGCAGTTCTTC
>few|TRBV7-2|.|TRBJ1-5
CASSLERGNQPQHF
TGTGCCAGCAGCTTAGAAAGGGGAAATCAGCCCCAGCATTTT
>.|TRBV27|.|TRBJ1-2
CASSPRDFYGYTF
TGTGCCAGCAGTCCCCGGGATTTCTATGGCTACACCTTC
>.|TRBV5-1|TRBD2|TRBJ2-7
CASSYGTSGSYEQYF
TGCGCCAGCAGCTACGGGACTAGCGGGAGCTACGAGCAGTACTTC
>.|TRBV5-4|.|TRBJ2-5
CASSYLEGTQYF
TGTGCCAGCAGCTATCTAGAGGGGACCCAGTACTTC
>.|TRBV13|.|TRBJ1-5
CASSLRRVNQPQHF
TGTGCCAGCAGCTTACGGAGGGTCAATCAGCCCCAGCATTTT
>.|TRBV7-6|.|TRBJ1-4
CASSLKKGRLDNEKLFF
TGTGCCAGCAGCTTAAAAAAGGGGCGGTTGGATAATGAAAAACTGTTTTTT
>.|TRBV24-1|.|TRBJ2-2
CATSDLLAAENTGELFF
TGTGCCACCAGTGATTTGCTGGCGGCGGAGAACACCGGGGAGCTGTTTTTT
>.|TRBV5-4|.|TRBJ1-3
CASSYERPGSGNTIYF
TGTGCCAGCAGCTATGAAAGGCCAGGCTCTGGAAACACCATATATTTT
>.|TRBV28|TRBD1|TRBJ2-6
CASSLGQGLANVLTF
TGTGCCAGCAGTCTAGGACAGGGCCTAGCCAACGTCCTGACTTTC
>.|TRBV5-1|TRBD2|TRBJ2-2
CASSPHSGTLLSGELFF
TGCGCCAGCAGCCCACATAGCGGGACTCTACTGAGCGGGGAGCTGTTTTTT
>.|TRBV7-6|.|TRBJ2-1
CASSLGRGDEQFF
TGTGCCAGCAGCTTGGGCAGGGGCGATGAGCAGTTCTTC
>.|TRBV7-2|.|TRBJ2-2
CASQDYSNTGELFF
TGTGCCTCCCAAGACTATTCGAACACCGGGGAGCTGTTTTTT
>.|TRBV11-2|.|TRBJ2-3
CASSSTHSALISTDTQYF
TGTGCCAGCAGCTCGACTCATAGCGCTCTGATTAGCACAGATACGCAGTATTTT
>.|TRBV7-3|TRBD2|TRBJ2-1
CASSFTGGGVYNEQFF
TGTGCCAGCAGCTTTACCGGGGGAGGGGTATACAATGAGCAGTTCTTC
>.|TRBV6-2/TRBV6-3|.|TRBJ1-2
CASSLDSYGYTF
TGTGCCAGCAGTTTGGACAGCTATGGCTACACCTTC
>.|TRBV2|.|TRBJ2-7
CASGQYEQYF
TGTGCCAGCGGCCAATACGAGCAGTACTTC
>once|TRBV24-1|TRBD1|TRBJ2-1
CATSSGGGQGLDEQFF
TGTGCCACCAGCTCAGGTGGCGGACAGGGTCTGGATGAGCAGTTCTTC
>.|TRBV19|TRBD1|TRBJ2-2
CASSMAGTVNTGELFF
TGTGCCAGTAGTATGGCCGGGACAGTTAACACCGGGGAGCTGTTTTTT
>.|TRBV7-2|.|TRBJ2-5
CASSLEFRPTLETQYF
TGTGCCAGCAGCTTAGAGTTTCGACCGACTCTGGAGACCCAGTACTTC
>.|TRBV27|.|TRBJ1-1
CASSPRGTGIAVAFF
TGTGCCAGCAGCCCAAGGGGGACGGGTATTGCAGTAGCTTTCTTT
>.|TRBV6-6|.|TRBJ1-2
CASSYPLTTDGYTF
TGTGCCAGCAGTTACCCACTTACCACCGATGGCTACACCTTC
>.|TRBV6-5|TRBD1|TRBJ2-1
CASSSGTGGADEQFF
TGTGCCAGCAGTTCCGGGACAGGGGGCGCGGATGAGCAGTTCTTC
>.|TRBV30|TRBD1|TRBJ2-4
CAWDQTAGGIQYF
TGTGCCTGGGATCAGACGGCAGGGGGCATTCAGTACTTC
>.|TRBV7-9|.|TRBJ2-2
CASSFTGGELFF
TGTGCCAGCAGCTTTACAGGCGGGGAGCTGTTTTTT
>.|TRBV23-1|.|TRBJ2-1
CASSQTAERVEQFF
TGCGCCAGCAGTCAAACTGCTGAGAGGGTCGAGCAGTTCTTC
>.|TRBV28|TRBD2|TRBJ2-1
CASSSPGGRANEQFF
TGTGCCAGCAGTTCGCCCGGCGGGAGGGCCAATGAGCAGTTCTTC
>.|TRBV19|TRBD1|TRBJ2-3
CASSTQGARTDTQYF
TGTGCCAGTAGCACACAGGGGGCTCGCACAGATACGCAGTATTTT
>.|TRBV6-5|TRBD2|TRBJ2-4
CASRSGARNIQYF
TGTGCCAGCAGGAGCGGGGCGCGGAACATTCAGTACTTC